This passage covers 24 T cell receptor beta chains from one sample sequenced in a study of Ad26.COV2.S vaccination and SARS-CoV-2 variants. The protocol was immunoSEQ multiplex PCR, while the TCRdb copy is restricted to in-frame clones and leaves out a portion. The repertoire holds some 320,000 clones, with around 81% as singletons. Treatment of the sample: roughly 18 received Ad26.COV2.S at low or high dose, single or two shots; 5 received placebo; per-sample allocation not given. Samples came from day 63 after the first vaccine or placebo injection. The sample in question was peripheral blood, obtained in a trial of Ad26.COV2.S vaccine versus placebo. These receptors came from a person between 18 and 65 years old who received the Ad26.COV2.S COVID-19 vaccine or a placebo.

This clone was counted between two and nine times. The genes are TRBV7-9 and TRBJ2-2; 8 nucleotides agree with TRBD2. Germline values: CDR1 SEHNR, CDR2 FQNEAQ (reference sequence). This CDR3 has 16 residues. The V segment lost 5 bases and the J segment 1 base; nucleotides outside the gene matches: 6. CDR3 in DNA: TGTGCCAGCAGCCCCCAAGCGGGGGAGAACACCGGGGAGCTGTTTTTT. Translating it yields CASSPQAGENTGELFF.

CDR3 bases: TGTGCCAGCAGCTCAGGGTCTCGAACGGCTTTCTTT. Protein sequence: CASSSGSRTAFF. V gene TRBV5-4 combines with J gene TRBJ1-1; perhaps TRBD1 as D (5 bases). CDR3 size: 12 residues. CDR1 is SGHNT, CDR2 YYREEE, per germline (reference sequence). V was shortened by 3 bases and J by 11 bases, with 14 bases between the two germline ends.

V and J are TRBV28 and TRBJ1-5; D perhaps matches TRBD1 (5 bases). Germline V lookup: CDR1 MDHEN, CDR2 SYDVKM. Trimming removed 5 bases at V and 3 bases at J, with 14 bases between. The CDR3 sequence is 15 residues long. This chain's CDR3 is CASSPSQGINQPQHF. As DNA, the CDR3 is TGTGCCAGCAGTCCGTCTCAGGGCATCAATCAGCCCCAGCATTTT. Looking up the rest from reference TRBV28 and TRBJ1-5 gives the full variable domain: DVKVTQSSRYLVKRTGEKVFLECVQDMDHENMFWYRQDPGLGLRLIYFSYDVKMKEKGDIPEGYSVSREKKERFSLILESASTNQTSMYLCASSPSQGINQPQHFGDGTRLSIL.

This sequence joins TRBV19 and TRBJ1-2, with a weak D call TRBD1 (5 bases). CDR1 is LNHDA, CDR2 SQIVND, per germline (reference sequence). The CDR3 has 13 residues. V was trimmed by 5 bases and J by 2 bases, leaving 9 bases between them. The CDR3 nucleotides read TGTGCCAGTAGTCCCCGACAGAACTATGGCTACACCTTC. Translated, it gives CASSPRQNYGYTF.

CDR3: CASSSSGGDEQFF. CDR3 DNA sequence: TGTGCCAGCAGCTCTAGCGGGGGAGATGAGCAGTTCTTC. The chain employs TRBV7-3 and TRBJ2-1; 10 nucleotides align to TRBD2. The CDR3 loop spans 13 amino acids. V shed 4 bases and J 8 bases; nucleotides not matched to a gene: 2. CDR1 is SGHTA, CDR2 FQGTGA, per germline.

The CDR3 DNA reads as TGTGCCTCCCGCAGCGGGGGGGGTTCCTACGAGCAGTACTTC. Amino acid sequence: CASRSGGGSYEQYF. V gene TRBV10-3 combines with J gene TRBJ2-7, with TRBD2 matching over 10 bases. The CDR3 spans 14 residues. Looked up from germline, CDR1 is ENHRY and CDR2 is SYGVKD. After removal of 11 bases from V and 1 base from J, the junction contained 8 bases not matched to a gene.

The chain is built from TRBV9 and TRBJ2-3; a possible D gene is TRBD1 (6 bases). V was shortened by 2 bases and J by 6 bases, with 16 bases between the two germline ends. The CDR3 is 15 amino acids. CDR1 and CDR2 (germline): SGDLS, YYNGEE. Written as DNA, the CDR3 is TGTGCCAGCAGCGTTAGTCCAAGGGGGTCCGATACGCAGTATTTT. Residues: CASSVSPRGSDTQYF.

The V gene is TRBV12-3 or TRBV12-4, the J gene TRBJ2-2; D is undetermined. Trimming left V 6 bases short and J 3 bases short, with 2 bases between. The CDR3 has 11 amino acids. This CDR3 reads CASRDTGELFF. The CDR3 bases are TGTGCCAGCAGGGACACCGGGGAGCTGTTTTTT.

The CDR3 region has the DNA TGTGCCAGCAGCTTGGGTCGGCGGGGGACAGATACGCAGTATTTT. Amino acid sequence: CASSLGRRGTDTQYF. The chain uses TRBV5-4 and TRBJ2-3, with 7 bases identical to TRBD2. The CDR3 extends over 15 amino acids. Germline V gene lookup returns CDR1 SGHNT and CDR2 YYREEE (reference sequence). The V and J ends lost 0 bases and 3 bases, in that order; junction bases with no gene match: 4.

V gene TRBV19 combines with J gene TRBJ2-3; possibly TRBD2 for D (6 bases). The CDR3 contains 18 residues. The germline gives CDR1 LNHDA, CDR2 SQIVND (reference sequence). The V end was cut by 1 base, the J end by 0 bases, with 17 bases between. CDR3 region: CASSIGGGAIYSTDTQYF. In DNA, the CDR3 is TGTGCCAGTAGTATAGGAGGAGGGGCGATTTACAGCACAGATACGCAGTATTTT.

The rearrangement links TRBV28 to TRBJ1-2; the D is unclear. CDR3 length equals 15 residues. Per the germline V gene, CDR1 is MDHEN and CDR2 is SYDVKM. Trimming took 6 bases from V and 7 from J, leaving 21 bases between them. CDR3 in amino acids: CASSPEKGRFVGYTF. CDR3 DNA sequence: TGTGCCAGCAGCCCCGAAAAGGGTCGGTTCGTTGGCTACACCTTC.

This clone has just one count. J is TRBJ2-7 and V is TRBV6-5; 7 bases are a match to TRBD1. With 3 bases clipped from V and 3 bases from J, the junction kept 5 bases outside the gene matches. CDR3 length: 14 amino acids. Germline V lookup: CDR1 MNHEY, CDR2 SVGAGI. In DNA form, the CDR3 reads TGTGCCAGCAGTTATTCTCCAGGGGGCTACGAGCAGTACTTC. Its protein is CASSYSPGGYEQYF.

The chain joins TRBV2 to TRBJ1-1, with D perhaps matching TRBD1 (5 bases). CDR3 length equals 16 residues. The V gene lost 6 bases and the J gene lost 4 bases, with 21 bases spanning the gap. The germline V gene has CDR1 SNHLY and CDR2 FYNNEI. The CDR3 DNA reads TGTGCCAGCAGGGCTTCCGACACCAGGGTTATCACTGAAGCTTTCTTT. Protein product: CASRASDTRVITEAFF.

The chain employs TRBV2 and TRBJ2-3, with D unclear. Germline assignment: CDR1 SNHLY and CDR2 FYNNEI. CDR3 length: 15 amino acids. Trimming took off 4 bases at V and 4 bases at J, with 15 bases between the two ends. CDR3 region: CASSGPPLGPDTQYF. The CDR3 nucleotides read TGTGCCAGCAGTGGACCCCCCCTTGGCCCAGATACGCAGTATTTT.

The chain is built from TRBV29-1 and TRBJ2-3, with 11 bases fitting TRBD1. From germline, CDR1 is SQVTM and CDR2 ANQGSEA. This CDR3 has 14 residues. Trimming took 6 bases from V and 2 from J; bases not matched to a gene: 4. CDR3 sequence (DNA): TGCAGCGTGGTGGGACAGGGGGTCACAGATACGCAGTATTTT. It yields the protein CSVVGQGVTDTQYF.

The rearrangement uses TRBV7-9 and TRBJ2-1, with 11 bases that match TRBD2. The ends lost 5 bases at V and 7 bases at J; junction bases unmatched: 7. The CDR3 is 15 residues long. The germline CDR1 and CDR2 sequences are SEHNR and FQNEAQ (reference sequence). CDR3 nucleotides: TGTGCCAGCAGCCCCCGAAGGACTAGCGGGAATGAGCAGTTCTTC. This sequence encodes CASSPRRTSGNEQFF.

The chain recombines TRBV6-1 with TRBJ2-7, with D perhaps TRBD2 (5 bases). The CDR3 sequence is 15 residues long. Trimming took 3 bases from V and 6 from J, leaving 18 bases between them. The germline V gene encodes CDR1 MNHNS and CDR2 SASEGT. The CDR3 sequence is CASSEARGVGGEQYF. The CDR3 coding sequence is TGTGCCAGCAGTGAGGCTCGGGGAGTAGGCGGCGAGCAGTACTTC.

The chain links TRBV7-8 to TRBJ2-7; 8 bases are shared with TRBD1. V lost 1 base and J lost 5; bases outside the gene matches: 7. The CDR3 is 15 amino acids. Germline CDR1 and CDR2: SGHVS and FQNEAQ. This chain's CDR3 is CASSLVVTGANEQYF. In nucleotides, the CDR3 is TGTGCCAGCAGCTTAGTAGTGACAGGGGCCAACGAGCAGTACTTC.

This clone was counted once. The CDR3 here is CASSSLNSETNYGYTF. Written as DNA, the CDR3 is TGTGCCAGCAGCTCTTTAAACAGTGAAACTAACTATGGCTACACCTTC. The chain employs TRBV7-9 and TRBJ1-2; D unresolved. The CDR3 is 16 amino acids. Trimming cost V 4 bases and J 0 bases, with 15 bases left between them. The germline gives CDR1 SEHNR, CDR2 FQNEAQ (reference sequence).

The rearrangement links TRBV29-1 to TRBJ1-2; 8 bases map to TRBD1. CDR1 and CDR2 from the germline V gene are SQVTM and ANQGSEA. CDR3 size: 14 residues. The V segment lost 2 bases and the J segment 0 bases; nucleotides outside the gene matches: 2. The CDR3 loop is CSVELRGPNYGYTF. For the CDR3, the DNA is TGCAGCGTTGAACTCAGGGGGCCTAACTATGGCTACACCTTC.

This sequence joins TRBV5-8 and TRBJ2-7; D uncertain. Trimming took off 3 bases at V and 3 bases at J, with 13 bases between the two ends. There are 14 residues in the CDR3. Germline CDR1 reads SGHTS; CDR2 reads YDEGEE. CDR3 protein: CASSWDGRGYEQYF. As DNA, the CDR3 is TGTGCCAGCAGCTGGGATGGGCGAGGCTACGAGCAGTACTTC.

The chain has TRBV13 and TRBJ2-3; D gene ambiguous. The V gene's germline CDR1 is PRHDT and CDR2 FYEKMQ (reference sequence). The CDR3 totals 15 residues. V shed 1 base and J shed 0 bases, with 8 bases lying between them. The CDR3, as DNA: TGTGCCAGCAGCTTAGTCGGCCTTAGCACAGATACGCAGTATTTT. Residues: CASSLVGLSTDTQYF.

The J gene is TRBJ1-4, the V gene TRBV2; D may be TRBD1 (5 bases). The CDR3 spans 14 residues. V dropped 6 bases and J dropped 0 bases, with 8 bases sitting between them. Germline assignment: CDR1 SNHLY and CDR2 FYNNEI. CDR3 sequence: CASSTGATNEKLFF. CDR3 sequence (DNA): TGTGCCAGCAGCACAGGAGCAACTAATGAAAAACTGTTTTTT.

The rearrangement joins TRBV7-8 to TRBJ2-7; 12 bases fit TRBD2. The CDR3 has 15 amino acids. V trimming: 6 bases; J trimming: 2 bases; junction bases outside the gene matches: 5. The germline gives CDR1 SGHVS, CDR2 FQNEAQ. The CDR3 reads CASRSGLAGTYEQYF. CDR3 DNA sequence: TGTGCCAGCAGATCCGGACTAGCGGGGACCTACGAGCAGTACTTC.